These T cell receptor beta chains were read from a single sample in a study of shared clonotypes between healthy human individuals. Assay used: immunoSEQ multiplex PCR; TCRdb lists only in-frame clones, some missing. This sample has about 2.1 million clones, with around 93% found just once. Specimen: naive CD8+ T cells from PBMCs. Receptors originate from a young man in good health. Some clones in this sample may be carry-over from other donors' samples. Each CDR3 is given with its conserved first and last residue. Each record gives: D gene, clone size, J gene, V gene, CDR3 DNA, CDR3 protein. D genes are given only for firm matches. Rows may omit the clone size; those that give it use once, few, many or a size class.

d_gene: .; abundance: .; j_gene: TRBJ2-2; v_gene: TRBV4-1; CDR3nt: TGCGCCAGCAGCCAAGTCGGGGCGCTGGACACCGGGGAGCTGTTTTTT; CDR3aa: CASSQVGALDTGELFF
d_gene: TRBD1; abundance: .; j_gene: TRBJ2-7; v_gene: TRBV2; CDR3nt: TGTGCCAGCAGACCGACAGGGGCACAGGTCCAGCAGTACTTC; CDR3aa: CASRPTGAQVQQYF
d_gene: .; abundance: once; j_gene: TRBJ1-4; v_gene: TRBV5-1; CDR3nt: TGCGCCAGCAGCCCCCGGAGCCCTAATGAAAAACTGTTTTTT; CDR3aa: CASSPRSPNEKLFF
d_gene: .; abundance: .; j_gene: TRBJ2-2; v_gene: TRBV7-9; CDR3nt: TGTGCCAGCAGCGAGGTTTTAGCCGGGGAGCTGTTTTTT; CDR3aa: CASSEVLAGELFF
d_gene: TRBD1; abundance: .; j_gene: TRBJ1-1; v_gene: TRBV7-9; CDR3nt: TGTGCCAGCAGCTTATTGGAGACAGGGGGCACTGAAGCTTTCTTT; CDR3aa: CASSLLETGGTEAFF
d_gene: .; abundance: .; j_gene: TRBJ2-4; v_gene: TRBV5-4; CDR3nt: TGTGCCAGCAGCTTTTCCGGGGTGAAACACATTCAGTACTTC; CDR3aa: CASSFSGVKHIQYF
d_gene: .; abundance: .; j_gene: TRBJ1-2; v_gene: TRBV7-9; CDR3nt: TGTGCCAGCAGCCGCACCGGGGTCCCCGACTATGGCTACACCTTC; CDR3aa: CASSRTGVPDYGYTF
d_gene: TRBD2; abundance: .; j_gene: TRBJ2-1; v_gene: TRBV19; CDR3nt: TGTGCCAGTAGTATAGCGGGTAGCGGGAGCAGTGAGCAGTTCTTC; CDR3aa: CASSIAGSGSSEQFF
d_gene: .; abundance: .; j_gene: TRBJ2-1; v_gene: TRBV10-3; CDR3nt: TGTGCCACGAAGACAGGAAGTAATGAGCAGTTCTTC; CDR3aa: CATKTGSNEQFF
d_gene: .; abundance: .; j_gene: TRBJ1-2; v_gene: TRBV6-1; CDR3nt: TGTGCCAGCAGTAGCTCCGGGACCCCAAATGGCTACACCTTC; CDR3aa: CASSSSGTPNGYTF
d_gene: TRBD1; abundance: .; j_gene: TRBJ2-7; v_gene: TRBV7-6; CDR3nt: TGTGCCAGCAGCTTAGCTATGCGGACAGGGGCCGACGAGCAGTACTTC; CDR3aa: CASSLAMRTGADEQYF